The 8 T cell receptor beta chains in this list originate from one sample, sequenced in a study of blood T cell repertoires in COVID-19. TCRdb's copy holds only in-frame clones and misses some; the assay was immunoSEQ multiplex PCR. This sample carries approximately 50,000 clones, 70% to 85% of them seen once, and the ten largest clones take 17%. Sequenced: peripheral blood. Receptors were obtained from a man aged 65 to 79 with active COVID-19.

This clone has just a few counts. This chain links TRBV11-2 with TRBJ2-5, with TRBD2 identical over 9 bases. The CDR3 covers 14 residues. V shed 2 bases, J shed 6 bases, and the junction held 4 bases outside the gene matches. The V gene's germline CDR1 is SGHAT and CDR2 FQNNGV. The CDR3 spells CASSLTREGQTQYF. The DNA for the CDR3 is TGTGCCAGCAGCTTAACGCGGGAGGGTCAGACCCAGTACTTC.

This chain uses TRBV5-1 with TRBJ2-2; 12 positions agree with TRBD1. CDR3 length equals 16 residues. V was clipped by 4 bases and J by 5 bases; unmatched bases: 6. Germline V gene lookup returns CDR1 SGHRS and CDR2 YFSETQ. CDR3 in DNA: TGCGCCAGCAGCGGGACAGGGGGCGATATAACCGGGGAGCTGTTTTTT. This encodes CASSGTGGDITGELFF.

The chain links TRBV5-4 to TRBJ2-4, with 9 positions matching TRBD1. V shed 4 bases, J shed 7 bases, and the junction held 9 bases outside the gene matches. Germline assignment: CDR1 SGHNT and CDR2 YYREEE (reference sequence). The CDR3 has 15 residues. The CDR3 nucleotides are TGTGCCAGCAGCCCCGGACAGGGGACGGGGAACATTCAGTACTTC. Protein product: CASSPGQGTGNIQYF.

J is TRBJ1-6 and V is TRBV7-3; 8 bases match TRBD1. The length of the CDR3 is 14 residues. Germline V lookup: CDR1 SGHTA, CDR2 FQGTGA. V was clipped by 3 bases and J by 6 bases; unmatched bases: 1. Here the CDR3 reads CASSFTGGNSPLHF. The CDR3, as DNA: TGTGCCAGCAGCTTTACAGGGGGTAATTCACCCCTCCACTTT.

J is TRBJ2-2 and V is TRBV4-2; D remains ambiguous. CDR3 length: 16 amino acids. Trimming removed 0 bases from V and 8 bases from J, with 16 bases in between. Germline V gene data show CDR1 as LGHNA and CDR2 as YNFKEQ. CDR3 sequence reads: CASSQDPMAGLGELFF. The CDR3 DNA is TGTGCCAGCAGCCAAGATCCAATGGCAGGATTGGGGGAGCTGTTTTTT.

The chain uses TRBV6-2 or TRBV6-3 and TRBJ2-2; TRBD2 might be the D (6 bases). This CDR3 comprises 18 residues. CDR1 and CDR2 from the germline V gene are MNHEY and SVGEGT. Trimming cost V 4 bases and J 4 bases, with 22 bases left between them. The CDR3 spells CASSLGGVRPGSTGELFF. CDR3 coding DNA: TGTGCCAGCAGTTTGGGGGGAGTCCGGCCCGGGAGCACCGGGGAGCTGTTTTTT.

This clone appeared once. J is TRBJ1-1 and V is TRBV5-6; the D gene is possibly TRBD1 (5 bases). V lost 5 bases and J 1 base, leaving 15 bases between the germline ends. Per the germline V gene, CDR1 is SGHDT and CDR2 is YYEEEE. The length of the CDR3 is 15 residues. The CDR3: CASSRLQARNTEAFF. The CDR3 nucleotides read TGTGCCAGCAGTCGATTACAGGCCCGGAACACTGAAGCTTTCTTT.

The V gene is TRBV7-6, the J gene TRBJ2-6, with 8 bases aligning to TRBD1. The J segment lost 1 base and the V segment lost 2 bases, leaving 1 base of the junction unmatched. Germline V gene sequence: CDR1 SGHVS, CDR2 FNYEAQ. This CDR3 spans 16 amino acids. The CDR3 nucleotides read TGTGCCAGCAGCTTAAACAGGGGGTCTGGGGCCAACGTCCTGACTTTC. This sequence encodes CASSLNRGSGANVLTF.